Here is one T cell receptor beta chain with its context. Its antigen is still unknown. A couple of CD3G-deficient patients had more severe autoimmunity; all had some. Patients, 2 to 39 years old, had expanded memory T-cell proportions. The PCR used 52 TRBV and 13 TRBJ primers. Using immunoSEQ multiplex PCR, the repertoire was profiled, and TCRdb retains in-frame clones only, with some absent. The sample lists just over 20,000 clones, approximately 93% occurring once. These data come from a study of regulatory T cells. Points from the study as a whole: Patient repertoires had restricted TRB V-J pairs and skewed V and J usage, most in Tregs. Shannon entropy was nonsignificantly lower in patient CD8+ T cells than control CD8+ cells.

Sequencing input: CD8+ T cells sorted from blood. This sequence originates from a child aged 2-9 years with CD3G deficiency.

For the CDR3, the DNA is TGTGCCTGGATCCTAGACAGGGCAAAGACTGGAAACACCATATATTTT. This gives the protein CAWILDRAKTGNTIYF. The chain couples TRBV30 to TRBJ1-3, with 7 nucleotides matching TRBD1. The CDR3 spans 16 residues. After removal of 4 bases from V and 2 bases from J, the junction contained 11 bases not matched to a gene. Per the germline V gene, CDR1 is GTSNPN and CDR2 is SVGIG (reference sequence).